Following are 11 T cell receptor beta chains from one sample sequenced in a study of blood T cell repertoires in COVID-19. Sequenced by immunoSEQ multiplex PCR; TCRdb stores in-frame clones only, minus some. The table includes some 350,000 clones, more than 75% detected once. Specimen: peripheral blood. Every receptor here comes from a woman under 30 who had recovered from COVID-19.

This clone was observed a single time. In the same sample, other DNA sequences code for this CDR3. The J gene is TRBJ2-3, the V gene TRBV6-5; D gene unclear. V lost 6 bases and J lost 6, with 7 bases in between. The CDR3 covers 11 residues. Germline assignment: CDR1 MNHEY and CDR2 SVGAGI. The chain's CDR3 is CASSTRDTQYF. CDR3 nucleotides: TGTGCCAGCAGCACCAGGGATACGCAGTATTTT.

The gene calls are TRBV18 and TRBJ2-2, with D possibly being TRBD2 (5 bases). The CDR3 has 16 amino acids. Germline V CDR1 and CDR2: KGHSH, LQKENI. V was clipped by 0 bases and J by 4 bases, with 12 bases between them. The CDR3 reads CASSPPGVRGTGELFF. DNA for the CDR3: TGTGCCAGCTCACCACCTGGGGTCCGGGGCACCGGGGAGCTGTTTTTT.

This clone has only one observation. V gene TRBV11-2 combines with J gene TRBJ1-1; TRBD1 aligns across 12 bases. V shed 4 bases and J 0 bases; nucleotides not matched to a gene: 6. The length of the CDR3 is 17 residues. Germline CDR1 and CDR2: SGHAT and FQNNGV. The CDR3 loop is CASSSGQGALVNTEAFF. In DNA, the CDR3 is TGTGCCAGCAGCTCGGGACAGGGGGCTTTGGTGAACACTGAAGCTTTCTTT.

This chain links TRBV18 with TRBJ1-1; D unclear. Germline CDR1 reads KGHSH; CDR2 reads LQKENI. The CDR3 is 17 amino acids. V lost 6 bases to trimming and J lost 5 bases, with 25 bases between them. As DNA, the CDR3 is TGTGCCAGCTCGACAATAGTCTCCTACTCAAGGTTGACTGAAGCTTTCTTT. Its translation is CASSTIVSYSRLTEAFF.

The chain links TRBV19 to TRBJ1-3; D is ambiguous. The CDR3 length is 16 residues. The V end was cut by 1 base, the J end by 2 bases, with 12 bases between. CDR1 is LNHDA and CDR2 is SQIVND in the germline V gene (reference sequence). Written as DNA, the CDR3 is TGTGCCAGTAGTATAGCTCCAGGCTTGACTGGAAACACCATATATTTT. It specifies CASSIAPGLTGNTIYF.

This clone showed up just once. This chain connects TRBV7-9 to TRBJ2-1; TRBD2 matches at 8 bases. V trimming: 3 bases; J trimming: 6 bases; junction bases outside the gene matches: 13. This CDR3 has 17 amino acids. Germline-derived CDR1 and CDR2 are SEHNR and FQNEAQ (reference sequence). CDR3 sequence reads: CASSFGTSRRVGNEQFF. The DNA for the CDR3 is TGTGCCAGCAGCTTTGGGACTAGTAGGAGGGTGGGCAATGAGCAGTTCTTC. The full variable domain, completed using reference TRBV7-9 and TRBJ2-1, is DTGVSQNPRHKITKRGQNVTFRCDPISEHNRLYWYRQTLGQGPEFLTYFQNEAQLEKSRLLSDRFSAERPKGSFSTLEIQRTEQGDSAMYLCASSFGTSRRVGNEQFFGPGTRLTVL.

The rearrangement joins TRBV19 to TRBJ2-7; unclear D gene. The germline CDR1 and CDR2 sequences are LNHDA and SQIVND (reference sequence). With 3 bases removed from V and 5 bases from J, the gap between germline ends came to 8 bases. The CDR3 extends over 12 amino acids. CDR3 protein: CASSMVEDEQYV. For the CDR3, the DNA is TGTGCCAGTAGTATGGTCGAGGACGAGCAGTACGTC.

This CDR3 reads CASIDRTYNEQFF. CDR3 DNA: TGCGCCAGCATCGACAGGACCTACAATGAGCAGTTCTTC. This sequence joins TRBV5-1 and TRBJ2-1; weak D call: TRBD1 (6 bases). Trimming took off 6 bases at V and 2 bases at J, with 9 bases between the two ends. Germline V gene data show CDR1 as SGHRS and CDR2 as YFSETQ. The CDR3 is 13 amino acids.

This clone turned up a few times. The genes are TRBV7-8 and TRBJ1-3; unclear D gene. In germline, CDR1 is SGHVS, CDR2 FQNEAQ. The CDR3 is 16 residues long. V lost 0 bases and J lost 4, with 13 bases in between. The CDR3 DNA reads TGTGCCAGCAGCTTAGCCTTGAATTTTCGGGGAAACACCATATATTTT. This codes for CASSLALNFRGNTIYF.

The chain uses TRBV28 and TRBJ2-5, with TRBD2 matching over 13 bases. CDR1 and CDR2 (germline): MDHEN, SYDVKM. The CDR3 runs 14 residues. Losses at the gene ends were 10 bases for V and 6 bases for J; bases not matched to a gene: 8. CDR3 bases: TGTGCCACCCGGACTAGCGGGAGTCGGAAGACCCAGTACTTC. Encoded protein: CATRTSGSRKTQYF.

This chain uses TRBV20-1 with TRBJ2-1; no definite D call. The V end lost 5 bases, the J end lost 8 bases, and 10 bases lay between the germline ends. CDR1 and CDR2 (germline): DFQATT, SNEGSKA (reference sequence). The CDR3 has 11 residues. In DNA, the CDR3 is TGCAGTGCTTCCTCTAGGCATGAGCAGTTCTTC. It codes for CSASSRHEQFF.